Following are 21 T cell receptor beta chains from one sample sequenced in a study of response to subunit inactivated influenza vaccine. One entry per CDR3 protein, called by TCRdb with MiXCR from the RT-PCR reads. The sample has fewer than 800,000 distinct CDR3 sequences, around 16% seen once; the top ten hold 9.5% to 13%. Sequences were derived from PBMCs from blood, sampled roughly 12 days after vaccination. These TCRs come from a man aged 45-65 years who received an inactivated influenza vaccine.

In its sample, this clonotype was seen once. A read error may explain this, as a much larger clone is one base away. This sequence joins TRBV29-1 and TRBJ1-1; 10 nucleotides align to TRBD1. The CDR3 sequence is 12 residues long. Trimming at V came to 7 bases and at J to 4 bases, leaving 3 bases not matched to a gene. Germline CDR1 is SQVTM and CDR2 is ANQGSEA. Here the CDR3 DNA reads TGCAGCGCCGGGACAGGGGTCACTGAAGCTTTCTTT. This gives the protein CSAGTGVTEAFF.

The sample holds one count of this clonotype. The J gene is TRBJ2-3, the V gene TRBV9, with D tentatively TRBD1 (6 bases). The CDR3 consists of 14 residues. Trimming shortened V by 4 bases and J by 5 bases, and 14 bases separated the two germline ends. CDR1 and CDR2 from the germline V gene are SGDLS and YYNGEE. The chain's CDR3 is CASSPQGQLDTQYF. CDR3 DNA: TGTGCCAGCAGCCCCCAGGGGCAGTTAGATACGCAGTATTTT.

The chain links TRBV11-2 to TRBJ2-2; 12 bases are shared with TRBD2. V was pared by 1 base and J by 3 bases, with 3 bases of the junction left unmatched. The CDR3 spans 17 residues. The germline V gene encodes CDR1 SGHAT and CDR2 FQNNGV. CDR3 in amino acids: CASSLGLAGVDTGELFF. The CDR3 DNA follows: TGTGCCAGCAGCTTAGGACTAGCGGGGGTCGACACCGGGGAGCTGTTTTTT.

The genes are TRBV28 and TRBJ2-1, with D tentatively TRBD1 (6 bases). CDR3 size: 15 residues. The germline CDR1 and CDR2 sequences are MDHEN and SYDVKM. Between the trimmed V and J ends, which lost 2 bases and 5 bases, there was a span of 13 bases. CDR3 nucleotides: TGTGCCAGCAGTTTAGGGCAGGGGTATAACAATGAGCAGTTCTTC. Translated, it gives CASSLGQGYNNEQFF.

In its sample, this clonotype was seen a few times. The CDR3 region is CASSQYTGVDGYTF. CDR3 sequence (DNA): TGCGCCAGCAGCCAATATACAGGAGTGGATGGCTACACCTTC. V usage is TRBV4-3 and J usage is TRBJ1-2; tentative D call: TRBD1 (5 bases). Germline V gene sequence: CDR1 LGHNA, CDR2 YSLEER. The length of the CDR3 is 14 residues. V was pared by 2 bases and J by 6 bases, with 13 bases between.

This sequence joins TRBV28 and TRBJ2-1; 12 positions match TRBD2. The CDR3 has 17 amino acids. With V trimmed by 4 bases and J by 3 bases, 7 bases remained unmatched. Germline CDR1 reads MDHEN; CDR2 reads SYDVKM. CDR3 in amino acids: CASSSLAGGRNYNEQFF. DNA for the CDR3: TGTGCCAGCAGTTCCCTAGCGGGGGGGCGTAACTACAATGAGCAGTTCTTC.

This clonotype was seen only a few times. The chain employs TRBV20-1 and TRBJ2-5; tentative D call: TRBD1 (6 bases). V lost 6 bases and J 6 bases, leaving 20 bases between the germline ends. The CDR3 has 14 residues. Germline V CDR1 and CDR2: DFQATT, SNEGSKA (reference sequence). The CDR3 region is CSALPLQGWKTQYF. DNA of the CDR3: TGCAGTGCCCTACCTTTACAGGGTTGGAAGACCCAGTACTTC.

This clonotype came up a few times. V and J are TRBV5-1 and TRBJ2-6; the D is unclear. Between the trimmed V and J ends, which lost 5 bases and 17 bases, there was a span of 17 bases. CDR3 length: 12 amino acids. The germline gives CDR1 SGHRS, CDR2 YFSETQ. The CDR3 region has the DNA TGCGCCAGCAGATTAGAAGGAGTTGAGTTGACTTTC. This codes for CASRLEGVELTF.

This clonotype appeared a few times. The J gene is TRBJ2-6, the V gene TRBV4-1; D gene unclear. The CDR3 extends over 14 amino acids. The V and J ends lost 3 bases and 4 bases respectively, with 7 bases between them. Germline assignment: CDR1 MGHRA and CDR2 YSYEKL. DNA of the CDR3: TGCGCCAGCAGCCACAGTACCGGGGCCAACGTCCTGACTTTC. As protein: CASSHSTGANVLTF.

This clonotype occurred a few times. J is TRBJ2-1 and V is TRBV4-2; 7 positions agree with TRBD2. Germline V gives CDR1 LGHNA, CDR2 YNFKEQ. J lost 2 bases, V lost 0 bases, and 4 bases had no gene match. The CDR3 is made up of 16 amino acids. The CDR3 loop reads CASSQDRAGAYNEQFF. The CDR3 bases are TGTGCCAGCAGCCAAGATAGGGCGGGGGCCTACAATGAGCAGTTCTTC.

J is TRBJ2-2 and V is TRBV20-1; perhaps D is TRBD1 or TRBD2 (5 bases each). The CDR3 extends over 12 amino acids. V was clipped by 5 bases and J by 5 bases, with 9 bases between them. Looked up from germline, CDR1 is DFQATT and CDR2 is SNEGSKA (reference sequence). The CDR3 sequence: CSAEGRTGELFF. CDR3 DNA: TGCAGTGCTGAGGGGCGGACCGGGGAGCTGTTTTTT.

This clonotype was counted a few times. This sequence joins TRBV7-8 and TRBJ2-1, with TRBD2 matching 9 bases. The CDR3 spans 17 residues. The V gene end was trimmed by 2 bases and the J gene end by 5 bases; junction bases not matched to a gene: 10. Germline V gene sequence: CDR1 SGHVS, CDR2 FQNEAQ. For the CDR3, the DNA is TGTGCCAGCAGCTTAAGTCCGAGCGGGGGGTCCCACAATGAGCAGTTCTTC. Translation gives CASSLSPSGGSHNEQFF.

The chain has TRBV7-8 and TRBJ2-2; D remains unclear. Looked up from germline, CDR1 is SGHVS and CDR2 is FQNEAQ. With 8 bases removed from V and 7 bases from J, the gap between germline ends came to 8 bases. There are 11 residues in the CDR3. The CDR3 sequence: CASQMGGELFF. For the CDR3, the DNA is TGTGCCAGCCAGATGGGCGGGGAGCTGTTTTTT.

This clonotype was seen a handful of times. The V call is TRBV5-8, the J call TRBJ2-7, with D possibly TRBD1 on 6 matching bases. This CDR3 spans 15 amino acids. V dropped 4 bases and J dropped 0 bases, with 14 bases sitting between them. Germline lookup yields CDR1 SGHTS and CDR2 YDEGEE. The CDR3 bases are TGTGCCAGCAGCCTTTACACAGGGCTCTCCTACGAGCAGTACTTC. Translated, it gives CASSLYTGLSYEQYF. The full variable domain, its missing parts supplied by reference TRBV5-8 and TRBJ2-7, is EAGVTQSPTHLIKTRGQQATLRCSPISGHTSVYWYQQALGLGLQFLLWYDEGEERNRGNFPPRFSGRQFPNYSSELNVNALELEDSALYLCASSLYTGLSYEQYFGPGTRLTVT.

The V gene is TRBV10-3, the J gene TRBJ1-1; TRBD1 matches 7 bases. This CDR3 comprises 12 residues. Trimming removed 6 bases from V and 4 bases from J; junction bases left unmatched: 2. CDR1 and CDR2 (germline): ENHRY, SYGVKD. Here the CDR3 reads CAIRRDSTEAFF. In DNA form, the CDR3 reads TGTGCCATCAGAAGGGACAGCACTGAAGCTTTCTTT.

The chain links TRBV7-9 to TRBJ1-4; tentative D call: TRBD1 (5 bases). V lost 6 bases and J 5 bases, leaving 19 bases between the germline ends. Germline CDR1 SEHNR, CDR2 FQNEAQ (reference sequence). There are 16 residues in the CDR3. Here the CDR3 reads CASRQGVSAGNEKLFF. The CDR3, as DNA: TGTGCCAGCAGGCAGGGAGTTTCCGCAGGCAATGAAAAACTGTTTTTT.

This clonotype was seen more than once but under ten times. The chain employs TRBV11-2 and TRBJ2-2, with D perhaps given as TRBD1 or TRBD2 (5 bases each). Germline CDR1 SGHAT, CDR2 FQNNGV. The germline V and J ends were trimmed by 5 bases and 6 bases, with 10 bases remaining between them. This CDR3 region has 13 residues. CDR3 sequence (DNA): TGTGCCAGCAGCCGGGGCGCGGCCGGGGAGCTGTTTTTT. Protein: CASSRGAAGELFF.

The V call is TRBV6-2 or TRBV6-3, the J call TRBJ2-7; TRBD1 matches 7 bases. The V gene's germline CDR1 is MNHEY and CDR2 SVGEGT. The CDR3 runs to 14 residues. V lost 5 bases, J lost 3 bases, and 7 bases stayed unmatched. This chain's CDR3 is CASSPMGQYYEQYF. The CDR3 nucleotides are TGTGCCAGCAGTCCCATGGGACAGTACTACGAGCAGTACTTC.

The J gene is TRBJ2-7, the V gene TRBV7-2; D might be TRBD1 (5 bases). CDR3 length: 14 residues. Germline lookup yields CDR1 SGHTA and CDR2 FQGNSA. Trimming pared 1 base from V and 3 bases from J, leaving 10 bases between. CDR3 DNA: TGTGCCAGCAGCTTAGACGCAGGGTACTACGAGCAGTACTTC. It yields the protein CASSLDAGYYEQYF.

V and J are TRBV18 and TRBJ2-2; 9 bases are a match to TRBD2. Germline values: CDR1 KGHSH, CDR2 LQKENI. The CDR3 runs to 18 residues. V lost 3 bases and J lost 0; bases outside the gene matches: 8. In DNA form, the CDR3 reads TGTGCCAGCTCACCCTGGCTAGCGGGACGTTCGAACACCGGGGAGCTGTTTTTT. Residues: CASSPWLAGRSNTGELFF.

In its sample, this clonotype was seen a few times. This chain connects TRBV5-1 to TRBJ2-5; D remains ambiguous. The germline CDR1 and CDR2 sequences are SGHRS and YFSETQ. CDR3 size: 14 residues. V shed 3 bases and J shed 2 bases, with 11 bases lying between them. CDR3 DNA sequence: TGCGCCAGCAGCTCGGTCCCCATACAAGAGACCCAGTACTTC. This gives the protein CASSSVPIQETQYF.